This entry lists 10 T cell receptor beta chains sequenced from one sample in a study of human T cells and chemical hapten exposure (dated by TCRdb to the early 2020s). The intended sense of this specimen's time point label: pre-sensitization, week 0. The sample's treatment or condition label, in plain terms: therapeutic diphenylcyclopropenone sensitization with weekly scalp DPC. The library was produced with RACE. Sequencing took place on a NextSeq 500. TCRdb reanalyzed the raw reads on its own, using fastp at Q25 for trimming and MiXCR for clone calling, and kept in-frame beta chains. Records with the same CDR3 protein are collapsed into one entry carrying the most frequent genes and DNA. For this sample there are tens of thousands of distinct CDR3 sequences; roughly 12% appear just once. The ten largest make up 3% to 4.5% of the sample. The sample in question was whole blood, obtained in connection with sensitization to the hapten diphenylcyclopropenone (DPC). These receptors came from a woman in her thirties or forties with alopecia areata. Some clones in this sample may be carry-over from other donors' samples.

CDR3 in amino acids: CASSPSRTSGSQGEQFF. CDR3 nucleotide sequence: TGTGCCAGCAGTCCCTCGCGGACTAGCGGGAGTCAGGGTGAGCAGTTCTTC. The V gene is TRBV6-2 or TRBV6-3, the J gene TRBJ2-1; 13 nucleotides match TRBD2. Germline CDR1 reads MNHEY; CDR2 reads SVGEGT. Trimming removed 5 bases from V and 9 bases from J; junction bases left unmatched: 13. This CDR3 has 17 amino acids.

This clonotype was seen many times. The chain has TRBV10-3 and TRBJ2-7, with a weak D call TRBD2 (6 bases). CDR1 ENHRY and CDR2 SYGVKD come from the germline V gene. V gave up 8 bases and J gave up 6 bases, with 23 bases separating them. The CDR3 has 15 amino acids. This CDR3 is CAIRPQGDSRGEQYF. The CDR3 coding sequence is TGTGCCATCCGCCCTCAAGGGGACTCACGTGGCGAGCAGTACTTC.

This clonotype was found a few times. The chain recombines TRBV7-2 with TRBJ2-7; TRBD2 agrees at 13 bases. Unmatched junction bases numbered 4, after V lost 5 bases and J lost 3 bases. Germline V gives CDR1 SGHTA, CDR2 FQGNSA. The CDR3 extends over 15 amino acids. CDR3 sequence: CASSRTSGSFYEQYF. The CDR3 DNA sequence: TGTGCCAGCAGCCGGACTAGCGGGAGTTTCTACGAGCAGTACTTC.

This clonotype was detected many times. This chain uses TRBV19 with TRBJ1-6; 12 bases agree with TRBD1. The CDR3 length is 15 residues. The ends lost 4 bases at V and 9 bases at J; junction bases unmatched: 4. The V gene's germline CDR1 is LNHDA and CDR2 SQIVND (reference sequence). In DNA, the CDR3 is TGTGCCAGTAGTACGGGACAGGGGGCCGGTTCACCCCTCCACTTT. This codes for CASSTGQGAGSPLHF.

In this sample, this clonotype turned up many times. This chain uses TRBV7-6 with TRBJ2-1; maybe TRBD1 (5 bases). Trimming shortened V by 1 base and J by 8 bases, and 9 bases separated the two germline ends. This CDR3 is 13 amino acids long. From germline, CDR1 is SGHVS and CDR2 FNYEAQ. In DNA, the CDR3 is TGTGCCAGCAGCTTAGAAGTAGGGGATGAGCAGTTCTTC. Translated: CASSLEVGDEQFF.

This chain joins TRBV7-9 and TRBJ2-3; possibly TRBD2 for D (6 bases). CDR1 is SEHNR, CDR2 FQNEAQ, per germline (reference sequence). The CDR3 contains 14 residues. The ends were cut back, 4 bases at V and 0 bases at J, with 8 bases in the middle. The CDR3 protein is CASSSTRSTDTQYF. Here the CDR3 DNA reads TGTGCCAGCAGCTCGACTAGGAGCACAGATACGCAGTATTTT. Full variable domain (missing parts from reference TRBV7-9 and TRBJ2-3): DTGVSQNPRHKITKRGQNVTFRCDPISEHNRLYWYRQTLGQGPEFLTYFQNEAQLEKSRLLSDRFSAERPKGSFSTLEIQRTEQGDSAMYLCASSSTRSTDTQYFGPGTRLTVL.

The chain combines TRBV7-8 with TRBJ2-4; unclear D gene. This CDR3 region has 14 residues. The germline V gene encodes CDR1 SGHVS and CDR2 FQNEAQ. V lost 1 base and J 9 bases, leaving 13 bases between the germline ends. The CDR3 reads CASSLVTVVGIQYF. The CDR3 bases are TGTGCCAGCAGCTTAGTGACGGTCGTCGGCATTCAGTACTTC.

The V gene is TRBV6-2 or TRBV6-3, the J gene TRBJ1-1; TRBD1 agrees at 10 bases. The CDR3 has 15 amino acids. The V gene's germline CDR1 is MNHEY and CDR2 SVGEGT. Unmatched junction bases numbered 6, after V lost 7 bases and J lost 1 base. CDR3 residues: CASITGTGANTEAFF. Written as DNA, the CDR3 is TGTGCCAGCATTACGGGGACAGGGGCGAACACTGAAGCTTTCTTT.

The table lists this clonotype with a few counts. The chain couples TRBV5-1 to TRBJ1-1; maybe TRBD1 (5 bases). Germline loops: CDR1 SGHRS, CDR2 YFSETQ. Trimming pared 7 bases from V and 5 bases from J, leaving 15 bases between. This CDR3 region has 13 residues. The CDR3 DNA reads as TGCGCCAGCGGAAACCAGGGAGGAACTGAAGCTTTCTTT. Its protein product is CASGNQGGTEAFF.

CDR3 in DNA: TGTGCCACCTCAGTAGGCGGGGAGCTGTTTTTT. It is translated as CATSVGGELFF. This chain connects TRBV6-2 or TRBV6-3 to TRBJ2-2; no firm D call. Germline assignment: CDR1 MNHEY and CDR2 SVGEGT. V lost 10 bases to trimming and J lost 7 bases, with 10 bases between them. CDR3 length: 11 amino acids.